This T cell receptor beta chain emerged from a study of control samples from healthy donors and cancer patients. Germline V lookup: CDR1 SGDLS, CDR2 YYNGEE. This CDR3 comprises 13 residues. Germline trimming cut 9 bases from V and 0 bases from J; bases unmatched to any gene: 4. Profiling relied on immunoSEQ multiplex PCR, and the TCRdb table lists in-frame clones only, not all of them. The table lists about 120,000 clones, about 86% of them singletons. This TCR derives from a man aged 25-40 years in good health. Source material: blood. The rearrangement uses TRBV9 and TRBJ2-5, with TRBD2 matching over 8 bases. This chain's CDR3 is CAIRGGNQETQYF. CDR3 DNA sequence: TGTGCCATCCGCGGGGGGAACCAAGAGACCCAGTACTTC.